This passage covers 22 T cell receptor beta chains from one sample sequenced in a study of shared clonotypes between healthy human individuals. Clones were sequenced by immunoSEQ multiplex PCR, and TCRdb holds only the in-frame ones, with some missing. The table has 1,500,000 or so clones, 95% to 97% seen once. Sequencing input: naive CD4+ T cells sorted from blood. Specified subset: CD45RA+ positively selected. These receptors all come from a man aged 30 to 45 in good health.

This clone came up once. The chain joins TRBV5-6 to TRBJ2-5, with D possibly called TRBD1 or TRBD2 (6 bases each). This CDR3 is 13 amino acids long. V lost 1 base and J lost 5, with 9 bases in between. CDR1 is SGHDT and CDR2 is YYEEEE in the germline V gene. CDR3 nucleotide sequence: TGTGCCAGCAGCTTGAAGGGGGGCGAGACCCAGTACTTC. Protein product: CASSLKGGETQYF.

The rearrangement links TRBV6-1 to TRBJ2-1; TRBD2 agrees at 13 bases. The germline CDR1 and CDR2 sequences are MNHNS and SASEGT. V shed 5 bases and J 6 bases; nucleotides not matched to a gene: 1. The length of the CDR3 is 14 residues. The CDR3 spells CASSRTSGSNEQFF. The CDR3 region has the DNA TGTGCCAGCAGTCGGACTAGCGGGAGCAATGAGCAGTTCTTC.

V usage is TRBV10-1 and J usage is TRBJ2-7; D gene ambiguous. Germline CDR1 WNHNN, CDR2 SYGVQD (reference sequence). V was trimmed by 3 bases and J by 2 bases, leaving 8 bases between them. CDR3 length: 13 residues. The CDR3 protein is CASSEKIAYEQYF. Written as DNA, the CDR3 is TGCGCCAGCAGTGAAAAGATAGCCTACGAGCAGTACTTC.

This clone was seen just once. The chain recombines TRBV7-2 with TRBJ1-3, with D perhaps TRBD1 (5 bases). The V end lost 5 bases, the J end lost 0 bases, and 17 bases lay between the germline ends. In germline, CDR1 is SGHTA, CDR2 FQGNSA. The CDR3 has 17 residues. CDR3 in amino acids: CASSLYITGNSGNTIYF. CDR3 coding DNA: TGTGCCAGCAGCCTATACATCACAGGAAACTCTGGAAACACCATATATTTT.

A word on this clone: Other nucleotide sequences from this sample produce the same CDR3. The chain employs TRBV28 and TRBJ2-1; D call uncertain. This CDR3 contains 12 residues. The germline gives CDR1 MDHEN, CDR2 SYDVKM. The V end lost 3 bases, the J end lost 6 bases, and 6 bases lay between the germline ends. CDR3 DNA: TGTGCCAGCAGTTTCACTCCCAATGAGCAGTTCTTC. As protein: CASSFTPNEQFF.

The chain joins TRBV2 to TRBJ2-5; tentative D call: TRBD2 (6 bases). Germline CDR1 reads SNHLY; CDR2 reads FYNNEI. The CDR3 sequence is 17 residues long. Trimming cost V 4 bases and J 2 bases, with 20 bases left between them. Written as DNA, the CDR3 is TGTGCCAGCAGTGTAGCCGGGATTGGCGGGATACAAGAGACCCAGTACTTC. It specifies CASSVAGIGGIQETQYF.

V is TRBV18 and J is TRBJ2-1; 11 nucleotides match TRBD2. Looked up from germline, CDR1 is KGHSH and CDR2 is LQKENI. CDR3 size: 17 residues. The junction had 5 bases not matched to a gene; V was cut back by 3 bases and J by 1 base. The chain's CDR3 is CASSPRIAGGSYNEQFF. As DNA, the CDR3 is TGTGCCAGCTCACCTCGGATAGCGGGAGGGTCCTACAATGAGCAGTTCTTC.

This clone was counted a single time. This rearrangement joins TRBV25-1 to TRBJ1-2, with TRBD1 as a possible D gene (5 bases). The CDR3 consists of 13 residues. The V gene lost 4 bases and the J gene lost 6 bases, with 12 bases spanning the gap. The germline CDR1 and CDR2 sequences are MGHDK and SYGVNS. The CDR3 region is CASSVNRGDGYTF. Written as DNA, the CDR3 is TGTGCCAGCAGTGTCAATAGGGGCGATGGCTACACCTTC.

This clone was seen a single time. The V and J genes are TRBV7-9 and TRBJ2-2; D unclear. Trimming took off 2 bases at V and 5 bases at J, with 3 bases between the two ends. The germline V gene has CDR1 SEHNR and CDR2 FQNEAQ (reference sequence). The CDR3 runs 12 residues. CDR3 DNA: TGTGCCAGCAGCTTACCGACCGGGGAGCTGTTTTTT. Its protein product is CASSLPTGELFF.

The V and J genes are TRBV5-5 and TRBJ2-1, with TRBD1 matching over 7 bases. Germline V gene data show CDR1 as SGHKS and CDR2 as YYEKEE (reference sequence). The CDR3 contains 16 residues. J gave up 12 bases and V 3 bases, and 18 bases lay outside the gene matches. CDR3 in DNA: TGTGCCAGCAGCTGGGAAGACAGGGTAGGGCTGATGGGGCAGTTCTTC. Protein sequence: CASSWEDRVGLMGQFF.

The gene calls are TRBV7-8 and TRBJ2-1; 10 bases are shared with TRBD2. The CDR3 totals 19 residues. The J segment lost 5 bases and the V segment lost 1 base, leaving 14 bases of the junction unmatched. In germline, CDR1 is SGHVS, CDR2 FQNEAQ. As DNA, the CDR3 is TGTGCCAGCAGCTTAGTGCGGCTAGCGGGGGTCCACAAACACAATGAGCAGTTCTTC. Translated, it gives CASSLVRLAGVHKHNEQFF.

In this sample, this clone turned up a few times. V gene TRBV27 combines with J gene TRBJ1-5; the D gene is possibly TRBD1 (5 bases). V lost 2 bases to trimming and J lost 0 bases, with 26 bases between them. Germline CDR1 MNHEY, CDR2 SMNVEV (reference sequence). This CDR3 has 21 amino acids. DNA of the CDR3: TGTGCCAGCAGTTTACCCCAACTTCGGGGCACCCGAAGCTATAGCAATCAGCCCCAGCATTTT. Translation gives CASSLPQLRGTRSYSNQPQHF.

The CDR3 region has the DNA TGTGCCAGCAGCTTCTGGGGAAACACCGGGGAGCTGTTTTTT. Protein product: CASSFWGNTGELFF. The V gene is TRBV5-4, the J gene TRBJ2-2; unclear D gene. CDR1 and CDR2 from the germline V gene are SGHNT and YYREEE (reference sequence). This CDR3 spans 14 amino acids. V was trimmed by 2 bases and J by 2 bases, leaving 7 bases between them.

CDR3 in DNA: TGTGCCAGCAGCTTGGCCCCTAATGAAAAACTGTTTTTT. This translates into CASSLAPNEKLFF. The rearrangement uses TRBV5-4 and TRBJ1-4; D not certain. The CDR3 consists of 13 residues. Germline V gene lookup returns CDR1 SGHNT and CDR2 YYREEE (reference sequence). Between the trimmed V and J ends, which lost 0 bases and 3 bases, there was a span of 3 bases.

The chain uses TRBV29-1 and TRBJ1-1; no clear D. Germline CDR1 reads SQVTM; CDR2 reads ANQGSEA. Trimming removed 3 bases at V and 4 bases at J, with 9 bases between. CDR3 length equals 12 residues. The CDR3 DNA follows: TGCAGCGTTGAGATCCGGGCCACTGAAGCTTTCTTT. Translating gives CSVEIRATEAFF.

This clone was seen only once. The chain is built from TRBV11-2 and TRBJ1-1; no clear D gene. V dropped 3 bases and J dropped 1 base, with 12 bases sitting between them. The germline V gene encodes CDR1 SGHAT and CDR2 FQNNGV. The CDR3 runs to 15 residues. CDR3 in DNA: TGTGCCAGCAGCTTTGAGCCAGACTGGAACACTGAAGCTTTCTTT. It translates to CASSFEPDWNTEAFF.

The V gene is TRBV28, the J gene TRBJ2-7; D is possibly TRBD2 (6 bases). The CDR3 totals 14 residues. V lost 0 bases and J lost 0, with 6 bases in between. The germline V gene encodes CDR1 MDHEN and CDR2 SYDVKM. Here the CDR3 reads CASSLWRDSYEQYF. For the CDR3, the DNA is TGTGCCAGCAGTTTATGGCGGGACTCCTACGAGCAGTACTTC.

The chain is built from TRBV19 and TRBJ2-7; D ambiguous. Germline CDR1 reads LNHDA; CDR2 reads SQIVND (reference sequence). The V end was cut by 6 bases, the J end by 1 base, with 7 bases between. CDR3 length: 12 amino acids. In nucleotides, the CDR3 is TGTGCCAGTAGCGGGTTATCCTACGAGCAGTACTTC. Residues: CASSGLSYEQYF.

This chain joins TRBV11-2 and TRBJ2-7, with D unresolved. CDR3 length: 13 residues. Germline V lookup: CDR1 SGHAT, CDR2 FQNNGV. V was clipped by 4 bases and J by 3 bases, with 10 bases between them. CDR3 loop: CASSSYYNYEQYF. CDR3 DNA: TGTGCCAGCAGCTCTTACTACAACTACGAGCAGTACTTC.

This chain connects TRBV2 to TRBJ2-2, with D uncertain. V lost 6 bases and J 8 bases, leaving 13 bases between the germline ends. The germline V gene has CDR1 SNHLY and CDR2 FYNNEI. This CDR3 comprises 13 residues. The CDR3 region has the DNA TGTGCCAGCAGGTTCACAGCGTTGGGGGAGCTGTTTTTT. Translation gives CASRFTALGELFF.

The chain is built from TRBV4-3 and TRBJ2-1; tentatively, D is TRBD2 (7 bases). Germline values: CDR1 LGHNA, CDR2 YSLEER. The CDR3 is 16 amino acids. Trimming shortened V by 0 bases and J by 9 bases, and 18 bases separated the two germline ends. CDR3 sequence reads: CASSQDGAGEGIEQFF. CDR3 coding DNA: TGCGCCAGCAGCCAAGATGGAGCAGGGGAGGGGATTGAGCAGTTCTTC.

The chain combines TRBV10-2 with TRBJ2-1, with D uncertain. Trimming removed 3 bases at V and 7 bases at J, with 13 bases between. The CDR3 extends over 14 amino acids. CDR1 and CDR2 (germline): WSHSY, SAAADI. This chain's CDR3 is CASSDKLPGNEQFF. The CDR3 DNA is TGCGCCAGCAGTGACAAACTGCCAGGTAATGAGCAGTTCTTC.